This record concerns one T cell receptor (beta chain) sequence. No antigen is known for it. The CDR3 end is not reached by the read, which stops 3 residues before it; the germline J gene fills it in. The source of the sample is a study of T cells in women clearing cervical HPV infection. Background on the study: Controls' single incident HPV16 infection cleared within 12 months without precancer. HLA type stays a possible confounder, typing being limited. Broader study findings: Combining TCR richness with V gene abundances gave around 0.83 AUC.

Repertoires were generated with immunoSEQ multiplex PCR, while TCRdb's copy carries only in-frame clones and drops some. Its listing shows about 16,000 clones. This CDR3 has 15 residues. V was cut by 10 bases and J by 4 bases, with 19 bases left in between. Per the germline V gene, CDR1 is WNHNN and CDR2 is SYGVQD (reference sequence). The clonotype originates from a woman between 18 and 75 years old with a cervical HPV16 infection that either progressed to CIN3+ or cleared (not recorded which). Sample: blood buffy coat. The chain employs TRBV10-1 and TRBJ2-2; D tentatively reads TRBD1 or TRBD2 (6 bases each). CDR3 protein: CATQGGTIGTGELFF. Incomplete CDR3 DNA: TGCGCCACCCAGGGCGGGACAATCGGCACCGGGGAG.